The clone carrying this T cell receptor (beta chain) was counted only a few times. Its specificity is unknown. In alopecia areata patients, both lesional scalp punch biopsies and peripheral blood were collected. Using a FACSAria, the CD4+ and CD8+ T cells were sorted from the PBMCs. The record originates from a study of CD8+ T cells in alopecia areata. Extraction of RNA preceded its reverse transcription into cDNA, which served as the sequencing template. TCRdb's table, derived via immunoSEQ multiplex PCR, lists solely in-frame clones and lacks some. Of tens of thousands of clones listed, roughly half are singletons. The CDR3 is 12 residues long. V gave up 5 bases and J gave up 1 base, with 6 bases separating them. The germline CDR1 and CDR2 sequences are SGDLS and YYNGEE. Findings of the study overall: Lesional scalp exceeded normal scalp in clonality, especially in alopecia totalis/universalis. Clarity of TCR sharing across patients fell short of that in mice, possibly HLA-related.

The chain is built from TRBV9 and TRBJ1-2; D gene ambiguous. Sequenced input: NKG2D-high CD8+ T cells sorted from blood. The source is a human donor with alopecia areata. CDR3 DNA: TGTGCCAGCAGGACATTTAACTATGGCTACACCTTC. Translated, it gives CASRTFNYGYTF.